The present entry profiles one T cell receptor (beta chain) with its context. The data were produced by immunoSEQ multiplex PCR, yet TCRdb's version contains in-frame clones alone and is incomplete. This table has some 490,000 clones, 81% appearing once. CDR3 size: 16 residues. Germline assignment: CDR1 SEHNR and CDR2 FQNEAQ (reference sequence). V lost 5 bases, J lost 0 bases, and 3 bases stayed unmatched. Donors were healthy HIV-negative adults without recent acute infections or vaccinations. The data derive from a study of shared clonotypes between healthy human individuals. Sequences were obtained from PBMCs. The origin of this receptor is a woman aged 35 to 49 in good health. Some clones in this sample may be carry-over from other donors' samples. The chain couples TRBV7-9 to TRBJ2-3; 12 bases line up with TRBD2. The CDR3 DNA reads as TGTGCCAGCAGCCCGGGGACTAGCGGGAGCACAGATACGCAGTATTTT. This gives the protein CASSPGTSGSTDTQYF.